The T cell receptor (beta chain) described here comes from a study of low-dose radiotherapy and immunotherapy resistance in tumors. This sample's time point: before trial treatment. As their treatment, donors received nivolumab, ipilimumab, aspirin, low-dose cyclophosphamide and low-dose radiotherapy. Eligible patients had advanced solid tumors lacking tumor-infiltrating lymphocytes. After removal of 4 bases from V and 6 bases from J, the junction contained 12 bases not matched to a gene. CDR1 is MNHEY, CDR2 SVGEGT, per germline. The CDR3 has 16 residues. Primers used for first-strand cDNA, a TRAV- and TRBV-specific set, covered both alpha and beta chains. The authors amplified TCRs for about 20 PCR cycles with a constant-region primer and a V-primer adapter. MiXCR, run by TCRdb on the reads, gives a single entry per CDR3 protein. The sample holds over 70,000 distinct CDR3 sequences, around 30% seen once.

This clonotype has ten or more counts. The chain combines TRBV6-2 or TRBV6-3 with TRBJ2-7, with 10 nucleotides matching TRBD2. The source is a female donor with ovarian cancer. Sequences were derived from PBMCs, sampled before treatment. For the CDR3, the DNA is TGTGCCAGCAGTTTCCCCCCGAGCGGGGGGGCCAGCGAGCAGTACTTC. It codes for CASSFPPSGGASEQYF.